In its sample, the clone carrying this T cell receptor beta chain was seen many times. These data are taken from a study of early T cells in non-severe SARS-CoV-2 infection. Each CDR3 protein gets one entry after TCRdb re-called the 5' RACE reads with MiXCR. The data contain around 50,000 distinct CDR3 sequences, about 7.8% of them singletons. Specimen: whole blood. The TCR was taken from an adult who was a healthcare worker with PCR-confirmed SARS-CoV-2 infection or an uninfected control (not recorded which).

The CDR3 DNA reads as TGTGCCAGCAGTTATTACGGGGGGAGCTCCTACAATGAGCAGTTCTTC. Amino acids: CASSYYGGSSYNEQFF. The chain carries TRBV6-2 or TRBV6-3 and TRBJ2-1; 7 positions match TRBD2. The CDR3 is 16 residues long. The germline CDR1 and CDR2 sequences are MNHEY and SVGEGT. J lost 0 bases, V lost 3 bases, and 5 bases had no gene match.